This paragraph reports one T cell receptor beta chain. Original handling: Scientists estimated how many nucleated cells there were by amplifying reference gene primers. Only in-frame clones appear in the TCRdb table, and some are missing; sequencing was by immunoSEQ multiplex PCR. For V, J and clone size, that table is used; D and trimming come from the DNA. The sample includes 35,000 to 45,000 clones, about four fifths of them seen just once. Germline trimming cut 8 bases from V and 2 bases from J; bases unmatched to any gene: 11. Germline CDR1 SGHNT, CDR2 YYREEE (reference sequence). The CDR3 is made up of 15 amino acids. This sample was taken from a study of blood T cell repertoires in COVID-19. Study information: Acute and convalescent COVID-19 specimens originated in the United States, Italy and Spain. Nucleic acid was either cDNA or gDNA, and it came from T cells, B-cell-depleted T cells, or PBMCs.

This TCR came from a man aged 70 or older with acute or convalescent COVID-19. The chain couples TRBV5-4 to TRBJ2-3, with 7 bases that match TRBD2. The sample was peripheral blood. CDR3 in DNA: TGTGCCAGTTCCGGGAAGGGACTAAACACAGATACGCAGTATTTT. Translating it yields CASSGKGLNTDTQYF. The full variable domain, its missing parts supplied by reference TRBV5-4 and TRBJ2-3, is ETGVTQSPTHLIKTRGQQVTLRCSSQSGHNTVSWYQQALGQGPQFIFQYYREEENGRGNFPPRFSGLQFPNYSSELNVNALELDDSALYLCASSGKGLNTDTQYFGPGTRLTVL.